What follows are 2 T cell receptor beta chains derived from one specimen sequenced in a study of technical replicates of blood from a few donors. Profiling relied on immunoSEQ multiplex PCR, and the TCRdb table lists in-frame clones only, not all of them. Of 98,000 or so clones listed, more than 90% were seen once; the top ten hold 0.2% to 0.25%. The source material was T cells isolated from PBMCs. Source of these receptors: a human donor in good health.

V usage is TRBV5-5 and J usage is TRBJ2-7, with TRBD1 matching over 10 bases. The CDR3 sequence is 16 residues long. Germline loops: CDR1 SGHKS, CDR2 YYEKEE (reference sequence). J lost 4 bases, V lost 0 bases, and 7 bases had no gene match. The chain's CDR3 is CASSLALTGGGYEQYF. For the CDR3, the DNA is TGTGCCAGCAGCTTGGCCCTGACAGGGGGCGGGTACGAGCAGTACTTC.

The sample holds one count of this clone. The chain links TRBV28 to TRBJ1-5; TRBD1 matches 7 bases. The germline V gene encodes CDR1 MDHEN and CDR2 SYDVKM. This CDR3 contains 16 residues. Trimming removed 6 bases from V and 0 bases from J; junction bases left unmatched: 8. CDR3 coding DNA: TGTGCCAGCAGGGTAACAGGGGATTATAGCAATCAGCCCCAGCATTTT. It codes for CASRVTGDYSNQPQHF.